A single sample gave rise to the 15 T cell receptor beta chains below, sequenced in a study of blood T cells in healthy people across ages. A J-beta primer mix and a sample-barcoded 5' primer were used in a second PCR of about 7 to 12 cycles. A single record per CDR3 protein comes from TCRdb applying MiXCR to the 5' RACE reads. The data hold about a million distinct CDR3 sequences, with roughly 50% observed a single time. Sequenced material: blood. Source of these receptors: an older woman in good health.

The chain carries TRBV30 and TRBJ1-4, with 8 bases lining up with TRBD1. Germline values: CDR1 GTSNPN, CDR2 SVGIG (reference sequence). The CDR3 loop spans 15 amino acids. Trimming removed 0 bases from V and 8 bases from J; junction bases left unmatched: 8. CDR3 protein: CAWSVFTGGDEKLFF. DNA for the CDR3: TGTGCCTGGAGTGTCTTCACAGGGGGGGACGAAAAACTGTTTTTT.

The sample holds a few counts of this clonotype. The chain joins TRBV29-1 to TRBJ1-4, with 7 bases lining up with TRBD1. Germline V CDR1 and CDR2: SQVTM, ANQGSEA. CDR3 length: 14 amino acids. The J segment lost 8 bases and the V segment lost 7 bases, leaving 13 bases of the junction unmatched. The CDR3 loop is CSATQGIVSEKLFF. The DNA of the CDR3 is TGCAGCGCCACACAGGGGATCGTTTCGGAAAAACTGTTTTTT.

The chain joins TRBV10-3 to TRBJ2-2; maybe TRBD1 (6 bases). V was shortened by 10 bases and J by 0 bases, with 15 bases between the two germline ends. CDR1 is ENHRY, CDR2 SYGVKD, per germline. This CDR3 is built from 15 residues. The CDR3 sequence: CATARDKSNTGELFF. CDR3 DNA: TGTGCCACCGCCCGGGACAAATCGAACACCGGGGAGCTGTTTTTT.

This chain uses TRBV7-7 with TRBJ2-5; 8 positions match TRBD2. Per germline, CDR1 SSHAT and CDR2 FNYEAQ (reference sequence). V trimming: 5 bases; J trimming: 11 bases; junction bases outside the gene matches: 10. The CDR3 is made up of 13 amino acids. The CDR3 DNA is TGTGCCAGCAGCGGGACTAGGACGGATGAGCAGTACTTC. This encodes CASSGTRTDEQYF.

This chain joins TRBV7-2 and TRBJ2-1; 9 bases agree with TRBD1. Matching the DNA end better, TRBJ2-7 makes the J call doubtful. The CDR3 consists of 15 residues. Germline loops: CDR1 SGHTA, CDR2 FQGNSA. The CDR3 protein is CASSSRQGVGDEQYF. In DNA form, the CDR3 reads TGTGCCAGCAGCTCAAGACAGGGGGTAGGGGACGAGCAGTACTTC.

The rearrangement links TRBV30 to TRBJ2-3; D remains unclear. The CDR3 covers 15 residues. Between the trimmed V and J ends, which lost 3 bases and 1 base, there was a span of 14 bases. Germline CDR1 GTSNPN, CDR2 SVGIG (reference sequence). The chain's CDR3 is CAWRLRLWGTDTQYF. CDR3 nucleotide sequence: TGTGCCTGGAGACTTCGGTTGTGGGGCACAGATACGCAGTATTTT.

The chain is built from TRBV28 and TRBJ2-1; 13 nucleotides agree with TRBD2. From germline, CDR1 is MDHEN and CDR2 SYDVKM. CDR3 length: 17 residues. The junction had 9 bases not matched to a gene; V was cut back by 7 bases and J by 3 bases. CDR3 DNA: TGTGCCAGCAAGTCCCCGGGACTAGCGGGAAACTACAATGAGCAGTTCTTC. This gives the protein CASKSPGLAGNYNEQFF.

The rearrangement links TRBV28 to TRBJ1-2, with D perhaps TRBD1 (5 bases). This CDR3 is built from 14 residues. Germline V CDR1 and CDR2: MDHEN, SYDVKM. With 6 bases removed from V and 0 bases from J, the gap between germline ends came to 11 bases. The CDR3 is CASRSQGANYGYTF. The CDR3, as DNA: TGTGCCAGCAGGTCCCAGGGAGCTAACTATGGCTACACCTTC.

This chain uses TRBV7-2 with TRBJ2-7, with 9 bases fitting TRBD2. Germline lookup yields CDR1 SGHTA and CDR2 FQGNSA. Trimming cost V 0 bases and J 5 bases; bases outside gene matches: 11. The CDR3 has 17 residues. The CDR3: CASSLAVTSGRHNEQYF. In DNA, the CDR3 is TGTGCCAGCAGCTTAGCGGTCACAAGCGGGAGGCACAACGAGCAGTACTTC.

This chain links TRBV20-1 with TRBJ2-7; tentative D call: TRBD1 (7 bases). Trimming removed 7 bases from V and 2 bases from J, with 12 bases in between. The CDR3 totals 12 residues. Germline V CDR1 and CDR2: DFQATT, SNEGSKA (reference sequence). CDR3 coding DNA: TGCAGTGGGAGGGGGCAGGCCTACGAGCAGTACTTC. Translating it yields CSGRGQAYEQYF.

This sequence joins TRBV3-1 and TRBJ2-7, with D maybe TRBD1 (5 bases). This CDR3 is built from 14 residues. Germline V CDR1 and CDR2: LGHDT, YNNKEL (reference sequence). The V gene lost 8 bases and the J gene lost 1 base, with 15 bases spanning the gap. CDR3 nucleotide sequence: TGTGCCAGCGGGCCCAGCTCAGGGTCCTACGAGCAGTACTTC. Translating it yields CASGPSSGSYEQYF.

This chain connects TRBV20-1 to TRBJ2-3, with TRBD1 as a possible D gene (6 bases). Trimming stripped 5 bases from V and 1 base from J, with 16 bases between. Germline loops: CDR1 DFQATT, CDR2 SNEGSKA (reference sequence). The CDR3 spans 15 residues. The CDR3 reads CSAPSPKGGTDTQYF. The CDR3 coding sequence is TGCAGTGCTCCTTCCCCCAAGGGGGGCACAGATACGCAGTATTTT.

The V call is TRBV21-1, the J call TRBJ1-5; TRBD1 reflects the table's D call only, with no check against the DNA. TRBV21-1 is annotated as a pseudogene. CDR3 length: 16 residues. CDR3 sequence reads: CASSNPDGGEDQPQHF. Here the CDR3 DNA reads TGTGCCAGCAGCAACCCGGACGGGGGGGAAGATCAGCCCCAGCATTTT.

There are many counts of this clonotype. The rearrangement uses TRBV25-1 and TRBJ2-5; 10 nucleotides agree with TRBD2. Per the germline V gene, CDR1 is MGHDK and CDR2 is SYGVNS. There are 16 residues in the CDR3. J gave up 4 bases and V 9 bases, and 14 bases lay outside the gene matches. CDR3 protein: CASSLSSGRGGETQYF. The DNA of the CDR3 is TGTGCCAGTAGCCTGTCTAGCGGGAGAGGAGGAGAGACCCAGTACTTC.

V usage is TRBV5-1 and J usage is TRBJ2-2; perhaps TRBD1 as D (5 bases). From germline, CDR1 is SGHRS and CDR2 YFSETQ. The V and J ends lost 2 bases and 2 bases respectively, with 13 bases between them. The CDR3 has 16 amino acids. This CDR3 is CASSLQVRANTGELFF. CDR3 nucleotide sequence: TGCGCCAGCAGCTTACAGGTCCGGGCTAACACCGGGGAGCTGTTTTTT.